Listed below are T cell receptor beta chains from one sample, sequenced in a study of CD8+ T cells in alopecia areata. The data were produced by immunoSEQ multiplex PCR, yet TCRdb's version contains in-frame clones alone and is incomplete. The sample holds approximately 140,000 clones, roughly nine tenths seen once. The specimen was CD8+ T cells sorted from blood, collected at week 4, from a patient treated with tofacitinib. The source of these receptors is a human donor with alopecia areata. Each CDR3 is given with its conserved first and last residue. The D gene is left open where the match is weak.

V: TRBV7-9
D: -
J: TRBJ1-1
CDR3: CASRWTDSGTEAFF
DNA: TGTGCCAGCAGATGGACCGACTCGGGCACTGAAGCTTTCTTT

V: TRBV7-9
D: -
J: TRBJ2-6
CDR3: CASSLGARITSGANVLTF
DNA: TGTGCCAGCAGCTTAGGTGCCAGGATAACCTCTGGGGCCAACGTCCTGACTTTC

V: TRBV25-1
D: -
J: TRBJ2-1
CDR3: CASSLGEQFF
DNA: TGTGCCAGCAGTCTCGGTGAGCAGTTCTTC

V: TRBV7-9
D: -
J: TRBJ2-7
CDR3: CASSGETGQTYEQYF
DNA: TGTGCCAGCAGCGGAGAGACCGGACAGACCTACGAGCAGTACTTC

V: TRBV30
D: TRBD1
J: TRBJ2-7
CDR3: CAWSGGQGYEQYF
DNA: TGTGCCTGGAGTGGGGGACAGGGCTACGAGCAGTACTTC

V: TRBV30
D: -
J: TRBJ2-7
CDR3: CAWSPSGQPSYEQYF
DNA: TGTGCCTGGAGTCCATCCGGCCAGCCGTCCTACGAGCAGTACTTC

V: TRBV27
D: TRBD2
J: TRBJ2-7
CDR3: CASNLAGGYEQYF
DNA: TGTGCCAGCAATCTAGCGGGAGGCTACGAGCAGTACTTC

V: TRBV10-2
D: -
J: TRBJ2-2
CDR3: CATKTLARRGNTGELFF
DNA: TGCGCCACCAAGACCCTGGCCCGCCGGGGTAACACCGGGGAGCTGTTTTTT

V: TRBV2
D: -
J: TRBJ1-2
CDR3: CASRPNYGYTF
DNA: TGTGCCAGCAGGCCTAACTATGGCTACACCTTC

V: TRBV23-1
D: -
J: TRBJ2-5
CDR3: CASSQKLQTARKQETQYF
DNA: TGCGCCAGCAGTCAAAAACTACAGACAGCCCGTAAACAAGAGACCCAGTACTTC

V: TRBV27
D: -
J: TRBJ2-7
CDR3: CASGGRGGLYEQYF
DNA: TGTGCCAGCGGGGGAAGGGGCGGCCTCTACGAGCAGTACTTC

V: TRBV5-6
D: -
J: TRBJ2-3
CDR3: CASSSHREDTQYF
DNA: TGTGCCAGCAGCTCACACAGGGAAGATACGCAGTATTTT

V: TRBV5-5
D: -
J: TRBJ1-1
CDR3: CASSFLPSYSVEAFF
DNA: TGTGCCAGCAGCTTCCTCCCCTCGTACAGCGTTGAAGCTTTCTTT

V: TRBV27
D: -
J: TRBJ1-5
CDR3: CASSLRGRATGQPQHF
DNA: TGTGCCAGCAGTCTCCGGGGACGGGCGACCGGACAGCCCCAGCATTTT

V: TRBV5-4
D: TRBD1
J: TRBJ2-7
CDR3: CASSSGTGDPYEQYF
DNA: TGTGCCAGCAGCTCTGGGACAGGGGACCCCTACGAGCAGTACTTC

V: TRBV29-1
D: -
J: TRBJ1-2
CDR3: CSVEWGPPGYTF
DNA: TGCAGCGTTGAATGGGGACCTCCAGGCTACACCTTC

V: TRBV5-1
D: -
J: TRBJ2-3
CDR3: CASRRDLSLGDTQYF
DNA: TGCGCCAGCAGAAGGGACCTTTCCCTGGGAGATACGCAGTATTTT

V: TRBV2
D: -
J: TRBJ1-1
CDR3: CASSEYGSNTEAFF
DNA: TGTGCCAGCAGTGAGTATGGCAGTAACACTGAAGCTTTCTTT

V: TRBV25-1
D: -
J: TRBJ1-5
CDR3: CASSVTGPNQPQHF
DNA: TGTGCCAGCAGTGTAACGGGACCCAATCAGCCCCAGCATTTT

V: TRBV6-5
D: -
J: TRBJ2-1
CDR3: CASSYSMGPITDEQFF
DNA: TGTGCCAGCAGTTACTCGATGGGCCCCATTACAGATGAGCAGTTCTTC

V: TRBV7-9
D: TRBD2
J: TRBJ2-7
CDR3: CASSPGLAGGLDEQYF
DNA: TGTGCCAGCAGCCCCGGACTAGCGGGAGGTCTGGACGAGCAGTACTTC

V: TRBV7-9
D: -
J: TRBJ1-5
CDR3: CASSGGGQPQHF
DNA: TGTGCCAGCAGCGGAGGCGGTCAGCCCCAGCATTTT

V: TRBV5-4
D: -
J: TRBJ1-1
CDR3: CASSLGVGTEAFF
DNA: TGTGCCAGCAGCTTAGGGGTGGGCACTGAAGCTTTCTTT

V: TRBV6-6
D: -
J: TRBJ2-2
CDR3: CASLWGPDTGELFF
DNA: TGTGCCAGCCTTTGGGGGCCCGACACCGGGGAGCTGTTTTTT

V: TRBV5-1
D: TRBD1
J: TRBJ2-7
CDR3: CASSLASRTGAYEQYF
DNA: TGCGCCAGCAGCTTGGCCAGTCGGACAGGCGCCTACGAGCAGTACTTC

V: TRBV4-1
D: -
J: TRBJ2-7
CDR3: CASSQEFRTGNEQYF
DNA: TGCGCCAGCAGCCAAGAATTTAGGACGGGCAACGAGCAGTACTTC

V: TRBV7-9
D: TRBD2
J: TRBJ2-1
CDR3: CASSFWASGLTGNEQFF
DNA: TGTGCCAGCAGCTTTTGGGCTAGCGGTCTTACGGGCAATGAGCAGTTCTTC

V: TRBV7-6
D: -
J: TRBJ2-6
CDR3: CASSLETGANVLTF
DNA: TGTGCCAGCAGCTTAGAGACTGGGGCCAACGTCCTGACTTTC

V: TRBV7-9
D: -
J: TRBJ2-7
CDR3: CASSLQLLEQYF
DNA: TGTGCCAGCAGCTTACAGCTGCTGGAGCAGTACTTC

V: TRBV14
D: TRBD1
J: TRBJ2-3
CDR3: CASSHDRGTDTQYF
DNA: TGTGCCAGCAGCCATGACAGGGGCACAGATACGCAGTATTTT

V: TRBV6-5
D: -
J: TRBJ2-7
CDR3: CASSLTVSSYEQYF
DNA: TGTGCCAGCAGCTTGACAGTTAGCTCCTACGAGCAGTACTTC

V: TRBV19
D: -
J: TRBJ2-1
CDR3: CASSIGAEYNEQFF
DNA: TGTGCCAGTAGTATAGGTGCGGAATACAATGAGCAGTTCTTC

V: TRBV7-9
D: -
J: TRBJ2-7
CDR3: CASSPRGGGDVEQYF
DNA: TGTGCCAGCAGCCCACGCGGTGGAGGGGATGTCGAGCAGTACTTC

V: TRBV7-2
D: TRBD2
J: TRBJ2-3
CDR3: CASSSAGGTPPNTQYF
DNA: TGTGCCAGCAGTTCAGCGGGGGGCACCCCTCCGAATACGCAGTATTTT

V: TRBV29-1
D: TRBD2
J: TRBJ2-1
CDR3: CSVGGSSYNEQFF
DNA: TGCAGCGTTGGCGGGAGCTCCTACAATGAGCAGTTCTTC

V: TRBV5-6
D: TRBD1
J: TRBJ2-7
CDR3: CASRRIQGGTYEQYF
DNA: TGTGCCAGCAGGCGTATACAGGGGGGCACCTACGAGCAGTACTTC